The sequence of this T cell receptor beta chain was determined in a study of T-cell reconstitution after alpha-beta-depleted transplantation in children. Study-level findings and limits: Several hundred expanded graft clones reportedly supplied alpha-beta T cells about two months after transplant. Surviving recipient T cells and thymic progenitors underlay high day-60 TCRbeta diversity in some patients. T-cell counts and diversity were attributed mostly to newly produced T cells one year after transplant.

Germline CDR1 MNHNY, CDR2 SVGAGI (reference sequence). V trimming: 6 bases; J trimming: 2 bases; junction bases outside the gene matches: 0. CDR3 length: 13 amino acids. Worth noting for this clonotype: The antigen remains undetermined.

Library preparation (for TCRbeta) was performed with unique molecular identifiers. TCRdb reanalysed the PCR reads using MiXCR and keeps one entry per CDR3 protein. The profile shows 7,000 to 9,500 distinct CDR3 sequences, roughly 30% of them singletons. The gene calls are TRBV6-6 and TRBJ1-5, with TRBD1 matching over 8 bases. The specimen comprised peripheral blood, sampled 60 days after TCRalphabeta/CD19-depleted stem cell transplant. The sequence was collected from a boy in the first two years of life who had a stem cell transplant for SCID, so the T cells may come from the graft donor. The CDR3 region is CASRDRGNQPQHF. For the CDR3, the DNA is TGTGCCAGCAGGGACAGGGGCAATCAGCCCCAGCATTTT.